One and the same sample provided the 30 T cell receptor beta chains below, sequenced in a study of T cells in Graves' hyperthyroidism and ophthalmopathy. Amplified TCR beta CDR3 regions derived from RNA transcripts. A set of HTBI primers served as the primers for a first-round RT-PCR of the TCR CDR3. TCRdb re-called the multiplex PCR reads through MiXCR, storing one row per CDR3 protein. The profile covers a few hundred thousand distinct CDR3 sequences, with more than 14% appearing a single time and around a fifth taken by the ten largest. The sequenced material came from blood. These receptors all stem from a woman aged 25 to 39 with Graves' ophthalmopathy.

This clonotype was picked up many times. The chain has TRBV6-1 and TRBJ2-2; possibly TRBD2 for D (7 bases). V shed 7 bases and J shed 7 bases, with 22 bases lying between them. CDR1 MNHNS and CDR2 SASEGT come from the germline V gene. This CDR3 spans 16 amino acids. CDR3 coding DNA: TGTGCCAGCATCTCGGGGGGCTGGCTGCAGGTCGGGGAGCTGTTTTTT. This sequence encodes CASISGGWLQVGELFF.

This clonotype has a count of ten or more. The gene calls are TRBV6-1 and TRBJ1-5; D call uncertain. There are 13 residues in the CDR3. In germline, CDR1 is MNHNS, CDR2 SASEGT. V dropped 5 bases and J dropped 1 base, with 6 bases sitting between them. The CDR3 DNA reads TGTGCCAGCAGTTCGACAAGCAATCAGCCCCAGCATTTT. As protein: CASSSTSNQPQHF.

The chain links TRBV20-1 to TRBJ1-5; D remains ambiguous. V was clipped by 6 bases and J by 4 bases, with 13 bases between them. In germline, CDR1 is DFQATT, CDR2 SNEGSKA (reference sequence). The CDR3 is 13 residues long. CDR3 nucleotides: TGCAGTGCAAACCCGGGAGTTAATCAGCCCCAGCATTTT. Protein sequence: CSANPGVNQPQHF.

This clonotype was counted at least ten times. The genes are TRBV27 and TRBJ1-5, with D tentatively TRBD1 (5 bases). Trimming removed 6 bases from V and 6 bases from J, with 15 bases in between. Germline V gene sequence: CDR1 MNHEY, CDR2 SMNVEV (reference sequence). The CDR3 runs 14 residues. CDR3 nucleotide sequence: TGTGCCAGCAGCCGGCCGGGGGGAGGTCAGCCCCAGCATTTT. Translation: CASSRPGGGQPQHF.

The chain links TRBV9 to TRBJ1-4, with D maybe TRBD1 (6 bases). V was shortened by 3 bases and J by 7 bases, with 16 bases between the two germline ends. The CDR3 contains 15 residues. The V gene's germline CDR1 is SGDLS and CDR2 YYNGEE. The CDR3 nucleotides read TGTGCCAGCAGCGCCGAGTCAGGGGCGGGTGAAAAACTGTTTTTT. Protein sequence: CASSAESGAGEKLFF.

This clonotype was counted many times. V gene TRBV3-1 combines with J gene TRBJ2-7; D not certain. The CDR3 is made up of 15 amino acids. Trimming took 4 bases from V and 0 from J, leaving 13 bases between them. CDR1 and CDR2 (germline): LGHDT, YNNKEL (reference sequence). CDR3 DNA: TGTGCCAGCAGCCCCTCCGGGTGGGCCTCCTACGAGCAGTACTTC. This encodes CASSPSGWASYEQYF.

This clonotype was picked up many times. This rearrangement joins TRBV28 to TRBJ2-5; D perhaps matches TRBD1 (5 bases). This CDR3 comprises 15 residues. From germline, CDR1 is MDHEN and CDR2 SYDVKM. Trimming left V 5 bases short and J 5 bases short, with 18 bases between. The CDR3 protein is CASSVQGGSLETQYF. CDR3 DNA: TGTGCCAGCAGTGTCCAGGGTGGATCTTTGGAGACCCAGTACTTC.

This sequence joins TRBV9 and TRBJ2-5; no firm D call. Germline V gene data show CDR1 as SGDLS and CDR2 as YYNGEE. CDR3 length equals 14 residues. Trimming left V 0 bases short and J 5 bases short, with 11 bases between. The CDR3 DNA is TGTGCCAGCAGCGTAGTGGGCACCCGGGAGACCCAGTACTTC. Residues: CASSVVGTRETQYF.

This clonotype was observed at least ten times. The V call is TRBV3-1, the J call TRBJ1-3; no reliable D call. Trimming took 1 base from V and 0 from J, leaving 7 bases between them. Per the germline V gene, CDR1 is LGHDT and CDR2 is YNNKEL (reference sequence). This CDR3 region has 15 residues. The CDR3 protein is CASSQASPSGNTIYF. In nucleotides, the CDR3 is TGTGCCAGCAGCCAAGCCTCACCCTCTGGAAACACCATATATTTT.

The table lists this clonotype with a few counts. This chain uses TRBV6-1 with TRBJ2-1; TRBD1 or TRBD2 may be the D gene (6 bases each). The CDR3 has 14 residues. Germline lookup yields CDR1 MNHNS and CDR2 SASEGT. As DNA, the CDR3 is TGTGCTTCCTCGAAAGGGGGGTATAACAATGAGCAGTTCTTC. Translation: CASSKGGYNNEQFF.

In this sample, this clonotype turned up many times. The chain couples TRBV2 to TRBJ2-7, with TRBD1 matching 10 bases. Germline-derived CDR1 and CDR2 are SNHLY and FYNNEI. V lost 4 bases, J lost 5 bases, and 8 bases stayed unmatched. The CDR3 consists of 15 residues. CDR3 residues: CASSGGTGVFDEQYF. CDR3 DNA sequence: TGTGCCAGCAGTGGAGGGACAGGGGTTTTCGACGAGCAGTACTTC.

This clonotype showed up many times. The rearrangement links TRBV28 to TRBJ1-2; the D gene is possibly TRBD1 (5 bases). The V gene's germline CDR1 is MDHEN and CDR2 SYDVKM. V lost 2 bases, J lost 2 bases, and 12 bases lay in between. The CDR3 sequence is 15 residues long. The CDR3 DNA is TGTGCCAGCAGTTTAGGAGGATGGGGCAACTATGGCTACACCTTC. It codes for CASSLGGWGNYGYTF.

This clonotype was seen many times. The chain employs TRBV4-1 and TRBJ2-2, with D tentatively TRBD2 (6 bases). Germline V gene data show CDR1 as MGHRA and CDR2 as YSYEKL. This CDR3 has 18 residues. Trimming stripped 0 bases from V and 5 bases from J, with 19 bases between. The CDR3, as DNA: TGCGCCAGCAGCCAAGAAATCAGGATACAAAGCGGGACCGGGGAGCTGTTTTTT. Translation gives CASSQEIRIQSGTGELFF.

In its sample, this clonotype was seen many times. The J gene is TRBJ2-1, the V gene TRBV20-1; a possible D gene is TRBD2 (7 bases). CDR3 length: 15 amino acids. V was trimmed by 0 bases and J by 7 bases, leaving 16 bases between them. Germline assignment: CDR1 DFQATT and CDR2 SNEGSKA (reference sequence). CDR3 amino acids: CSARDLGGPGNEQFF. CDR3 coding DNA: TGCAGTGCTAGAGATCTCGGGGGGCCAGGGAATGAGCAGTTCTTC.

The chain recombines TRBV28 with TRBJ2-7; 9 bases match TRBD1. From germline, CDR1 is MDHEN and CDR2 SYDVKM. CDR3 length equals 15 residues. The trim removed 5 bases at V and 5 bases at J, leaving 10 bases unmatched. The CDR3 bases are TGTGCCAGCAGTCCCGCCGGGACAGGGAATAACGAGCAGTACTTC. Translation: CASSPAGTGNNEQYF. Supplemented by reference TRBV28 and TRBJ2-7, the full variable domain reads DVKVTQSSRYLVKRTGEKVFLECVQDMDHENMFWYRQDPGLGLRLIYFSYDVKMKEKGDIPEGYSVSREKKERFSLILESASTNQTSMYLCASSPAGTGNNEQYFGPGTRLTVT.

This clonotype was counted at least ten times. This chain uses TRBV20-1 with TRBJ1-5, with no clear D. V lost 6 bases and J 2 bases, leaving 17 bases between the germline ends. The CDR3 has 15 amino acids. Germline CDR1 reads DFQATT; CDR2 reads SNEGSKA (reference sequence). This CDR3 is CSAKPLVLGNQPQHF. The CDR3, as DNA: TGCAGTGCAAAGCCCCTGGTGCTAGGCAATCAGCCCCAGCATTTT.

This clonotype came up many times. The CDR3 sequence: CATSRDLVLQETQYF. DNA of the CDR3: TGTGCCACCAGCAGAGACCTAGTCTTGCAAGAGACCCAGTACTTC. The chain has TRBV15 and TRBJ2-5, with no clear D. This CDR3 has 15 residues. Germline-derived CDR1 and CDR2 are LNHNV and YYDKDF (reference sequence). The ends were cut back, 0 bases at V and 2 bases at J, with 10 bases in the middle. Together with reference TRBV15 and TRBJ2-5, the CDR3 gives the full variable domain: DAMVIQNPRYQVTQFGKPVTLSCSQTLNHNVMYWYQQKSSQAPKLLFHYYDKDFNNEADTPDNFQSRRPNTSFCFLDIRSPGLGDTAMYLCATSRDLVLQETQYFGPGTRLLVL.

This clonotype came up many times. The chain couples TRBV20-1 to TRBJ1-5, with no clear D. This CDR3 region has 12 residues. Trimming pared 4 bases from V and 7 bases from J, leaving 11 bases between. Germline loops: CDR1 DFQATT, CDR2 SNEGSKA (reference sequence). CDR3: CSANIQEQPQHF. CDR3 in DNA: TGCAGTGCTAACATACAAGAGCAGCCCCAGCATTTT.

At least ten counts were recorded for this clonotype. The chain combines TRBV28 with TRBJ1-5; 9 bases are shared with TRBD1. The V and J ends lost 5 bases and 3 bases, in that order; junction bases with no gene match: 8. CDR1 is MDHEN, CDR2 SYDVKM, per germline. The CDR3 is 16 residues long. The CDR3 region has the DNA TGTGCCAGCAGTCTCACAGGGGGCACACACAATCAGCCCCAGCATTTT. Translation: CASSLTGGTHNQPQHF.

This clonotype was observed many times. The chain carries TRBV2 and TRBJ2-2; D is perhaps TRBD1 (6 bases). Trimming left V 7 bases short and J 3 bases short, with 12 bases between. This CDR3 region has 14 residues. CDR1 and CDR2 from the germline V gene are SNHLY and FYNNEI. CDR3 DNA sequence: TGTGCCAGCAAACAGGGCCCCTACACCGGGGAGCTGTTTTTT. Its protein is CASKQGPYTGELFF.

This chain links TRBV7-9 with TRBJ2-3; no clear D gene. Trimming took off 7 bases at V and 5 bases at J, with 10 bases between the two ends. This CDR3 has 12 residues. CDR1 and CDR2 (germline): SEHNR, FQNEAQ (reference sequence). The CDR3 DNA is TGTGCCAGCATCCCAGGCCAAGATACGCAGTATTTT. As protein: CASIPGQDTQYF.

This clonotype was picked up many times. The CDR3 coding sequence is TGTGCCAGCAGCTTAAGCTGGGACAGGTTCCAAGAGACCCAGTACTTC. Protein: CASSLSWDRFQETQYF. This sequence joins TRBV11-1 and TRBJ2-5; 8 bases line up with TRBD1. Germline values: CDR1 SGHAT, CDR2 FQDESV (reference sequence). V trimming: 2 bases; J trimming: 1 base; junction bases outside the gene matches: 6. The CDR3 contains 16 residues.

V is TRBV7-9 and J is TRBJ1-5; D is perhaps TRBD1 (6 bases). Germline-derived CDR1 and CDR2 are SEHNR and FQNEAQ (reference sequence). CDR3 length: 14 amino acids. Trimming took 4 bases from V and 4 from J, leaving 11 bases between them. CDR3 sequence reads: CASSSDSSNQPQHF. CDR3 bases: TGTGCCAGCAGCTCGGACAGTTCAAATCAGCCCCAGCATTTT. Supplemented by reference TRBV7-9 and TRBJ1-5, the full variable domain reads DTGVSQNPRHKITKRGQNVTFRCDPISEHNRLYWYRQTLGQGPEFLTYFQNEAQLEKSRLLSDRFSAERPKGSFSTLEIQRTEQGDSAMYLCASSSDSSNQPQHFGDGTRLSIL.

This clonotype was picked up many times. The chain uses TRBV7-8 and TRBJ2-7; D remains ambiguous. The germline CDR1 and CDR2 sequences are SGHVS and FQNEAQ. V lost 0 bases and J 2 bases, leaving 8 bases between the germline ends. This CDR3 is 14 amino acids long. CDR3 sequence reads: CASSLASVTYEQYF. As DNA, the CDR3 is TGTGCCAGCAGCTTAGCATCCGTCACCTACGAGCAGTACTTC.

In its sample, this clonotype was seen once. V gene TRBV9 combines with J gene TRBJ2-5; 8 nucleotides align to TRBD1. The V gene end was trimmed by 3 bases and the J gene end by 7 bases; junction bases not matched to a gene: 14. Germline values: CDR1 SGDLS, CDR2 YYNGEE. The CDR3 loop spans 16 amino acids. CDR3 sequence: CASSGRSGGVKVTQYF. The CDR3 DNA sequence: TGTGCCAGCAGCGGACGGTCAGGGGGCGTAAAAGTGACCCAGTACTTC.

This clonotype was counted at least ten times. The chain recombines TRBV12-3 or TRBV12-4 with TRBJ1-2, with 7 bases identical to TRBD1. The V segment lost 10 bases and the J segment 5 bases; nucleotides outside the gene matches: 13. There are 14 residues in the CDR3. CDR3 residues: CATTYPQGIYGYTF. The CDR3 bases are TGTGCCACCACTTATCCACAGGGGATATATGGCTACACCTTC.

The CDR3 nucleotides read TGTGCCAGCAGCATCGGACTAGTCCGCACAGATACGCAGTATTTT. Its protein is CASSIGLVRTDTQYF. The chain uses TRBV9 and TRBJ2-3, with 7 bases aligning to TRBD2. V trimming: 4 bases; J trimming: 1 base; junction bases outside the gene matches: 6. Germline loops: CDR1 SGDLS, CDR2 YYNGEE. The CDR3 loop spans 15 amino acids.

At least ten counts were recorded for this clonotype. The rearrangement links TRBV30 to TRBJ2-5, with D possibly being TRBD1 (5 bases). The CDR3 runs to 12 residues. CDR1 is GTSNPN and CDR2 is SVGIG in the germline V gene (reference sequence). Written as DNA, the CDR3 is TGTGCTAGTCTAGGGGCGCAAGAGACCCAGTACTTC. This encodes CASLGAQETQYF.

This clonotype was seen repeatedly, ten times or more. The chain couples TRBV12-3 or TRBV12-4 to TRBJ1-4; D unresolved. Trimming shortened V by 3 bases and J by 7 bases, and 3 bases separated the two germline ends. This CDR3 has 11 amino acids. The CDR3 is CASSLGEKLFF. CDR3 nucleotides: TGTGCCAGCAGTTTGGGTGAAAAACTGTTTTTT.

This rearrangement joins TRBV4-2 to TRBJ2-5; TRBD2 agrees at 11 bases. Per germline, CDR1 LGHNA and CDR2 YNFKEQ. J gave up 7 bases and V 2 bases, and 6 bases lay outside the gene matches. This CDR3 is 15 amino acids long. The DNA of the CDR3 is TGTGCCAGCAGCCAACACACCGGGACTAGCGGGACCCAGTACTTC. Translation: CASSQHTGTSGTQYF.